This TCR beta chain was sequenced in a study of control samples from healthy donors and cancer patients. Assay: immunoSEQ multiplex PCR; the TCRdb copy retains only in-frame clones and omits some. The sample shows 200,000 or so clones, around 94% of them seen only once. CDR3 length: 15 amino acids. Unmatched junction bases numbered 0, after V lost 1 base and J lost 0 bases. Germline assignment: CDR1 SGDLS and CDR2 YYNGEE. The rearrangement links TRBV9 to TRBJ2-1, with 8 bases lining up with TRBD2. This clonotype originated in a man in his forties or fifties in good health. Sample: blood. CDR3 bases: TGTGCCAGCAGCGTAAGCGGGGGCTCCTACAATGAGCAGTTCTTC. It yields the protein CASSVSGGSYNEQFF.